Presented here are 24 T cell receptor beta chains from one specimen sequenced in a study of shared clonotypes between healthy human individuals. Sequenced by immunoSEQ multiplex PCR; TCRdb stores in-frame clones only, minus some. The sample has 450,000 to 500,000 clones; approximately 82% are singletons. Sequencing used PBMCs. The receptors derive from a woman between 40 and 55 years old in good health. Some clones in this sample may be carry-over from other donors' samples.

CDR3 in DNA: TGTGCCAGCAGCCAGGGGAGAGCTACTAATGAGCAGTTCTTC. Its translation: CASSQGRATNEQFF. The chain employs TRBV4-2 and TRBJ2-1; weak D call: TRBD2 (5 bases). CDR3 length: 14 amino acids. V was pared by 3 bases and J by 7 bases, with 13 bases between. The germline V gene has CDR1 LGHNA and CDR2 YNFKEQ.

This clone has just one count. This chain uses TRBV28 with TRBJ1-4, with D possibly TRBD1 on 5 matching bases. The germline V gene encodes CDR1 MDHEN and CDR2 SYDVKM. Trimming left V 5 bases short and J 13 bases short, with 14 bases between. CDR3 length: 12 amino acids. The CDR3 protein is CASSTQGHRLFF. DNA for the CDR3: TGTGCCAGCAGTACTCAGGGTCATAGACTGTTTTTT.

V usage is TRBV6-6 and J usage is TRBJ2-7; D gene ambiguous. There are 12 residues in the CDR3. Trimming took off 6 bases at V and 4 bases at J, with 10 bases between the two ends. The germline V gene has CDR1 MNHNY and CDR2 SVGAGI (reference sequence). The CDR3 loop is CASSSWRYEQYF. DNA of the CDR3: TGTGCCAGCAGCTCCTGGCGATACGAGCAGTACTTC.

The rearrangement uses TRBV19 and TRBJ1-1, with 11 bases lining up with TRBD1. The V gene end was trimmed by 4 bases and the J gene end by 6 bases; junction bases not matched to a gene: 4. The CDR3 runs 14 residues. CDR1 is LNHDA and CDR2 is SQIVND in the germline V gene (reference sequence). DNA of the CDR3: TGTGCCAGTAGTAGGACGGACAGGGGGCCTGAAGCTTTCTTT. Residues: CASSRTDRGPEAFF. Full variable domain (remainder filled in from reference TRBV19 and TRBJ1-1): DGGITQSPKYLFRKEGQNVTLSCEQNLNHDAMYWYRQDPGQGLRLIYYSQIVNDFQKGDIAEGYSVSREKKESFPLTVTSAQKNPTAFYLCASSRTDRGPEAFFGQGTRLTVV.

This rearrangement joins TRBV19 to TRBJ2-7; D possibly corresponds to TRBD2 (5 bases). The V end was cut by 5 bases, the J end by 4 bases, with 15 bases between. Germline V gene lookup returns CDR1 LNHDA and CDR2 SQIVND (reference sequence). The CDR3 length is 14 residues. The CDR3 DNA is TGTGCCAGTAGTGTCGGACTGCGGTTTTACGAGCAGTACTTC. Protein sequence: CASSVGLRFYEQYF. Variable domain in full (rest from reference TRBV19 and TRBJ2-7): DGGITQSPKYLFRKEGQNVTLSCEQNLNHDAMYWYRQDPGQGLRLIYYSQIVNDFQKGDIAEGYSVSREKKESFPLTVTSAQKNPTAFYLCASSVGLRFYEQYFGPGTRLTVT.

This sequence joins TRBV28 and TRBJ1-6; 8 nucleotides align to TRBD1. V lost 6 bases and J lost 5; bases outside the gene matches: 6. Germline CDR1 and CDR2: MDHEN and SYDVKM. CDR3 length: 15 residues. The CDR3 loop reads CASSPSDRDNSPLHF. In DNA form, the CDR3 reads TGTGCCAGCAGCCCTTCGGACAGGGATAATTCACCCCTCCACTTT.

As for this clone: Other DNA sequences in the same sample also yield this CDR3. V and J are TRBV9 and TRBJ1-1; perhaps TRBD1 as D (6 bases). Germline CDR1 SGDLS, CDR2 YYNGEE. The CDR3 is made up of 14 amino acids. The V gene lost 4 bases and the J gene lost 2 bases, with 12 bases spanning the gap. The CDR3 sequence is CASSPSGVNTEAFF. The CDR3 DNA reads as TGTGCCAGCAGCCCGTCAGGGGTTAACACTGAAGCTTTCTTT.

Only one count was recorded for this clone. This sequence joins TRBV2 and TRBJ2-5; 7 bases agree with TRBD1. V lost 6 bases and J lost 3; bases outside the gene matches: 7. In germline, CDR1 is SNHLY, CDR2 FYNNEI. The CDR3 consists of 14 residues. The CDR3: CASRRQGWEETQYF. DNA of the CDR3: TGTGCCAGCAGGAGACAGGGTTGGGAAGAGACCCAGTACTTC.

The chain is built from TRBV28 and TRBJ1-5, with D tentatively TRBD1 (6 bases). Trimming stripped 2 bases from V and 2 bases from J, with 19 bases between. CDR3 length: 18 residues. Germline CDR1 and CDR2: MDHEN and SYDVKM. The CDR3 DNA is TGTGCCAGCAGTTTAATCTGGGGGCTGTGGGTAGGCAATCAGCCCCAGCATTTT. This translates into CASSLIWGLWVGNQPQHF.

This clone was observed a single time. The chain joins TRBV28 to TRBJ1-1; D not resolved. V lost 2 bases and J lost 1, with 5 bases in between. This CDR3 has 13 amino acids. Germline assignment: CDR1 MDHEN and CDR2 SYDVKM. CDR3 region: CASSLSQNTEAFF. DNA of the CDR3: TGTGCCAGCAGTTTAAGTCAGAACACTGAAGCTTTCTTT. The variable domain in full, completed from reference TRBV28 and TRBJ1-1, reads DVKVTQSSRYLVKRTGEKVFLECVQDMDHENMFWYRQDPGLGLRLIYFSYDVKMKEKGDIPEGYSVSREKKERFSLILESASTNQTSMYLCASSLSQNTEAFFGQGTRLTVV.

This clone was seen once. This chain connects TRBV19 to TRBJ2-7; 8 bases fit TRBD1. V dropped 4 bases and J dropped 2; count of bases not matched to a gene: 4. This CDR3 spans 14 amino acids. Per germline, CDR1 LNHDA and CDR2 SQIVND (reference sequence). The DNA of the CDR3 is TGTGCCAGTAGTAAGACAGGGGAAGCCTACGAGCAGTACTTC. This codes for CASSKTGEAYEQYF.

This chain connects TRBV10-3 to TRBJ2-5; 11 bases agree with TRBD2. This CDR3 is built from 14 residues. CDR1 and CDR2 from the germline V gene are ENHRY and SYGVKD. V lost 6 bases and J lost 4; bases outside the gene matches: 4. This CDR3 reads CAIRTGTSGETQYF. In DNA form, the CDR3 reads TGTGCCATCAGGACCGGGACTAGCGGAGAGACCCAGTACTTC.

To note about this clone: A much larger clonotype is one base distant, so this may be a read error. The rearrangement links TRBV7-2 to TRBJ2-7, with a tentative D call TRBD1 (6 bases). CDR1 and CDR2 from the germline V gene are SGHTA and FQGNSA. The CDR3 contains 13 residues. V gave up 5 bases and J gave up 3 bases, with 11 bases separating them. The CDR3 spells CASSPDRNYEQYF. Written as DNA, the CDR3 is TGTGCCAGCAGCCCTGACAGGAACTACGAGCAGTACTTC.

The genes are TRBV27 and TRBJ2-5, with 13 positions matching TRBD2. The J call is doubtful: the DNA matches TRBJ2-7 better. Germline V CDR1 and CDR2: MNHEY, SMNVEV (reference sequence). CDR3 length: 15 amino acids. The CDR3 protein is CASSHGTSGTYEQYF. The CDR3 coding sequence is TGTGCCAGCAGTCACGGGACTAGCGGGACCTACGAGCAGTACTTC.

The V call is TRBV6-4, the J call TRBJ2-5; possibly TRBD1 for D (5 bases). The CDR3 extends over 9 amino acids. V lost 11 bases and J lost 7, with 8 bases in between. CDR1 MRHNA and CDR2 SNTAGT come from the germline V gene. CDR3 bases: TGTGCCTCTAGGGGGACCCAGTACTTC. Translation: CASRGTQYF.

This clone has just one count. The rearrangement links TRBV21-1 to TRBJ2-2. TRBV21-1 has pseudogene status. The CDR3 covers 16 residues. The CDR3 loop reads CASSTQGGMHIGELFF. DNA for the CDR3: TGTGCCAGCAGCACCCAGGGGGGGATGCACATCGGGGAGCTGTTTTTT.

This clone was detected only once. J is TRBJ1-3 and V is TRBV18, with D perhaps matching TRBD1 (6 bases). The CDR3 runs 14 residues. Trimming stripped 4 bases from V and 0 bases from J, with 7 bases between. Germline CDR1 is KGHSH and CDR2 is LQKENI. CDR3: CASSRTDSGNTIYF. The CDR3 DNA sequence: TGTGCCAGCTCACGGACAGACTCTGGAAACACCATATATTTT.

The chain has TRBV11-3 and TRBJ2-2; TRBD2 matches at 9 bases. The CDR3 totals 15 residues. With 4 bases clipped from V and 6 bases from J, the junction kept 6 bases outside the gene matches. CDR1 and CDR2 from the germline V gene are SGHNT and YENEEA. The CDR3 DNA is TGTGCCAGCAGCTCCGTTGGCGGGAGGGCCGGGGAGCTGTTTTTT. Translated, it gives CASSSVGGRAGELFF.

This chain joins TRBV9 and TRBJ1-5, with TRBD1 matching 7 bases. This CDR3 comprises 14 residues. Losses at the gene ends were 3 bases for V and 6 bases for J; bases not matched to a gene: 6. CDR1 is SGDLS, CDR2 YYNGEE, per germline. The chain's CDR3 is CASSAGGIGQPQHF. CDR3 bases: TGTGCCAGCAGCGCAGGGGGTATTGGTCAGCCCCAGCATTTT.

The chain links TRBV19 to TRBJ2-6; no reliable D call. The CDR3 length is 20 residues. Germline loops: CDR1 LNHDA, CDR2 SQIVND (reference sequence). With 0 bases removed from V and 2 bases from J, the gap between germline ends came to 20 bases. CDR3 region: CASSIDTHSPDFTGANVLTF. In nucleotides, the CDR3 is TGTGCCAGTAGTATAGATACCCACTCCCCGGATTTTACTGGGGCCAACGTCCTGACTTTC.

V and J are TRBV11-3 and TRBJ2-1; D may be TRBD1 or TRBD2 (5 bases each). V was shortened by 3 bases and J by 5 bases, with 14 bases between the two germline ends. The CDR3 is 15 residues long. Looked up from germline, CDR1 is SGHNT and CDR2 is YENEEA. The CDR3 loop is CASSLERDQNNEQFF. The CDR3 nucleotides are TGTGCCAGCAGCTTGGAAAGGGACCAAAACAATGAGCAGTTCTTC.

V usage is TRBV19 and J usage is TRBJ2-7, with 9 bases fitting TRBD1. The germline gives CDR1 LNHDA, CDR2 SQIVND (reference sequence). J gave up 1 base and V 7 bases, and 5 bases lay outside the gene matches. This CDR3 contains 14 residues. CDR3 protein: CASTSGTGSYEQYF. The CDR3 region has the DNA TGTGCCAGTACCTCGGGGACAGGGTCCTACGAGCAGTACTTC. Drawing the rest from reference TRBV19 and TRBJ2-7, the complete variable domain is DGGITQSPKYLFRKEGQNVTLSCEQNLNHDAMYWYRQDPGQGLRLIYYSQIVNDFQKGDIAEGYSVSREKKESFPLTVTSAQKNPTAFYLCASTSGTGSYEQYFGPGTRLTVT.

The gene calls are TRBV7-2 and TRBJ1-2; 8 positions match TRBD1. The CDR3 sequence is 15 residues long. The V segment lost 5 bases and the J segment 4 bases; nucleotides outside the gene matches: 9. The germline V gene has CDR1 SGHTA and CDR2 FQGNSA. CDR3 region: CASSSRTGTGYGYTF. DNA of the CDR3: TGTGCCAGCAGCAGCCGCACAGGGACAGGCTATGGCTACACCTTC.

The V gene is TRBV11-2, the J gene TRBJ1-1; maybe TRBD1 (5 bases). The CDR3 runs 13 residues. Germline-derived CDR1 and CDR2 are SGHAT and FQNNGV. V shed 0 bases and J shed 4 bases, with 6 bases lying between them. The CDR3 sequence is CASSLDRVTEAFF. For the CDR3, the DNA is TGTGCCAGCAGCTTAGACAGGGTCACTGAAGCTTTCTTT.